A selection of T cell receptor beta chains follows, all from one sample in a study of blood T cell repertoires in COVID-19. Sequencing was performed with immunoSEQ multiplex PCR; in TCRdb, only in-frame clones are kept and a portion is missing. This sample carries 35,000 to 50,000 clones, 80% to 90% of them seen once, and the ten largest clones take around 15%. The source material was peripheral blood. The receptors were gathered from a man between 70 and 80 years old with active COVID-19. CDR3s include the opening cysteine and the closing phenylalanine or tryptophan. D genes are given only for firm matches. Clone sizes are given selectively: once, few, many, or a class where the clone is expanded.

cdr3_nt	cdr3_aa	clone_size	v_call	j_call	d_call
TGCGCCAGCAGCTTGGGACTAGCGAACACCGGGGAGCTGTTTTTT	CASSLGLANTGELFF	NA	TRBV5-1	TRBJ2-2	NA
TGTGCCAGCAGATCCCAGGGACGGGAGACCTACGAGCAGTACTTC	CASRSQGRETYEQYF	NA	TRBV27	TRBJ2-7	NA
TGCGCCAGCAGCTTGACCCTAGCGGGGAATACCTACAATGAGCAGTTCTTC	CASSLTLAGNTYNEQFF	NA	TRBV5-1	TRBJ2-1	TRBD2
TGTGCCAGCAGTTCCGGGGGGCGGGGTTCACCCCTCCACTTT	CASSSGGRGSPLHF	NA	TRBV28	TRBJ1-6	NA
TGTGCCAGCAGCTCTCAGGGGAACCGAAACACCGGGGAGCTGTTTTTT	CASSSQGNRNTGELFF	once	TRBV7-3	TRBJ2-2	NA
TGTGCCAGCAGCTTAGGACGGGTTTGGGGCTACACCTTC	CASSLGRVWGYTF	NA	TRBV7-2	TRBJ1-2	NA
TGTGCCAGCAGTGAAGCTGGCAGGGATGGGACCCAGTACTTC	CASSEAGRDGTQYF	NA	TRBV6-1	TRBJ2-5	NA
TGTGCCAGCGCCACAGGTTTCTACGAGCAGTACTTC	CASATGFYEQYF	NA	TRBV18	TRBJ2-7	NA
TGTGCCAGCTCACCACCCCCGGGGGGCAGTGTCATTCAGTACTTC	CASSPPPGGSVIQYF	NA	TRBV18	TRBJ2-4	NA
TGTGCCAGCAGCATTATAGCGGGGGGCTCCTACGAGCAGTACTTC	CASSIIAGGSYEQYF	NA	TRBV7-8	TRBJ2-7	TRBD2
TGTGCCAGCAGCGGCCAGGGGAGTTTCTCGAACACCGGGGAGCTGTTTTTT	CASSGQGSFSNTGELFF	NA	TRBV7-9	TRBJ2-2	NA
TGTGCCAGCAGCTTGAGTCTTTTACAGGGAACGGCCGGAAACACCATATATTTT	CASSLSLLQGTAGNTIYF	NA	TRBV5-8	TRBJ1-3	NA
TGTGCCAGCAGTCGAACAGGACTAGCGGGGTCAGGGGATACGCAGTATTTT	CASSRTGLAGSGDTQYF	NA	TRBV2	TRBJ2-3	TRBD2
TGTGCCAGCAGCTTAAGGGGGCGAGGGCAGCCCCAGCATTTT	CASSLRGRGQPQHF	NA	TRBV5-6	TRBJ1-5	TRBD1
TGTGCCAGCAGCCCCGGGACAGAAGACGAGCAGTACTTC	CASSPGTEDEQYF	NA	TRBV12-3/TRBV12-4	TRBJ2-7	TRBD1
TGCAGCGTAAAAACCCTCCCTAGGACAGGGGGTGACGAGCAGTACTTC	CSVKTLPRTGGDEQYF	NA	TRBV29-1	TRBJ2-7	TRBD1
TGCGCCAGCAGCCAAGATTTCACAGAAAGTTACGAGCAGTACTTC	CASSQDFTESYEQYF	NA	TRBV4-1	TRBJ2-7	NA
TGTGCCAGCAGTGAGGGGAGGAGGGATACGCAGTATTTT	CASSEGRRDTQYF	NA	TRBV6-1	TRBJ2-3	NA
TGTGCCAGCGGGACAGGGAAAAAGGGCATTCAGTACTTC	CASGTGKKGIQYF	NA	TRBV6-5	TRBJ2-4	TRBD1
TGTGCCAGCAGTTTCTCCGGGAACATGAACACTGAAGCTTTCTTT	CASSFSGNMNTEAFF	NA	TRBV28	TRBJ1-1	NA
TGTGCCAGTAGTATTACGACAGGGAGCACAGATACGCAGTATTTT	CASSITTGSTDTQYF	NA	TRBV19	TRBJ2-3	TRBD1
TGTGCCAGTAGTATAGGTTCGGGGTCCGGGGAGCTGTTTTTT	CASSIGSGSGELFF	NA	TRBV19	TRBJ2-2	NA
TGCGCCAGCAGCCAAGCGGCTGGAGATCTCACTGAAGCTTTCTTT	CASSQAAGDLTEAFF	NA	TRBV4-3	TRBJ1-1	NA
TGTGCCAGCAGTTTGGGTACAGGCACTGGAAACACCATATATTTT	CASSLGTGTGNTIYF	NA	TRBV27	TRBJ1-3	NA
TGTGCCAGCAGTTTGAGCGGGGGTGTCGGCGAGCAGTACTTC	CASSLSGGVGEQYF	NA	TRBV6-2/TRBV6-3	TRBJ2-7	TRBD2
TGTGCCAGTAGCCGGGACACCTTTTACAATGAGCAGTTCTTC	CASSRDTFYNEQFF	NA	TRBV19	TRBJ2-1	NA
TGTGCCAGCAGTGCCCCCCGGGTTTCTATTTCAGAGACCCAGTACTTC	CASSAPRVSISETQYF	NA	TRBV6-1	TRBJ2-5	NA
TGCGCCAGCATGAAAATACATATTCATCAGCCCCAGCATTTT	CASMKIHIHQPQHF	NA	TRBV5-1	TRBJ1-5	NA
TGTGCCAGCAGTTTTCTAGCGGGTCGTCAGTACTTC	CASSFLAGRQYF	NA	TRBV12-3/TRBV12-4	TRBJ2-7	TRBD2
TGCGCCAGCAGCCAAGAGCTACAGGGGGGTGAAAAACTGTTTTTT	CASSQELQGGEKLFF	NA	TRBV4-3	TRBJ1-4	TRBD1
TGTGCCAGCAGCCCCTATGTCGGGGTGCTCCGTGAAGCTTTCTTT	CASSPYVGVLREAFF	NA	TRBV7-2	TRBJ1-1	NA
TGTGCCAGCAGCAGCCAGACTAGCGGGGGGGCTATTGAGCAGTTCTTC	CASSSQTSGGAIEQFF	NA	TRBV5-4	TRBJ2-1	TRBD2
TGTGCCAGCTCACCACGTGGAAGTGGGGCCAATCAGCCCCAGCATTTT	CASSPRGSGANQPQHF	once	TRBV18	TRBJ1-5	NA
TGTGCCAGCGGAAAGACAGAAAGCTACGAGCAGTACTTC	CASGKTESYEQYF	NA	TRBV9	TRBJ2-7	NA
TGTGCCAGCAGTTCCATCCGGACAGGGGTGAACACTGAAGCTTTCTTT	CASSSIRTGVNTEAFF	NA	TRBV27	TRBJ1-1	TRBD1
TGTGCCAGCAGCCCCTGGGGGCAGGGGGCTGACGAAAACACCGGGGAGCTGTTTTTT	CASSPWGQGADENTGELFF	NA	TRBV3-1/TRBV3-2	TRBJ2-2	TRBD1
TGTGCCAGCAGCTTAGGCCGACAGGTGACTGGAAACACCATATATTTT	CASSLGRQVTGNTIYF	NA	TRBV7-2	TRBJ1-3	NA
TGTGCCAGCAGTTTGGTCGGGACAGTTAACACTGAAGCTTTCTTT	CASSLVGTVNTEAFF	NA	TRBV6-5	TRBJ1-1	TRBD1
TGTGCCAGTAGTAACATTCTGAACACTGAAGCTTTCTTT	CASSNILNTEAFF	NA	TRBV19	TRBJ1-1	NA
TGTGCCAGCAGCTTACAGGGGGCGGTCAGTTCACCCCTCCACTTT	CASSLQGAVSSPLHF	NA	TRBV7-8	TRBJ1-6	TRBD1
TGTGCCAGTAGCCCCTGGGGAGGGGCGTCCTACAATGAGCAGTTCTTC	CASSPWGGASYNEQFF	few	TRBV19	TRBJ2-1	TRBD2
TGTGCCAGCAGCGGACAGGTCTATGGCTACACCTTC	CASSGQVYGYTF	once	TRBV5-8	TRBJ1-2	TRBD1
TGTGCCAGCAGCCGACAGGGCTCCTACGAGCAGTACTTC	CASSRQGSYEQYF	NA	TRBV7-3	TRBJ2-7	TRBD1
TGTGCCAGCTCGCCTAGCGGGGGAGACACTGAAGCTTTCTTT	CASSPSGGDTEAFF	NA	TRBV18	TRBJ1-1	NA
TGTGCCAGCAGCTTTTTAGGGGGCCTAACCTACAATGAGCAGTTCTTC	CASSFLGGLTYNEQFF	NA	TRBV11-2	TRBJ2-1	TRBD1
TGTGCCAGCAGGGAGACAGACATGGGGACCCAGTACTTC	CASRETDMGTQYF	NA	TRBV2	TRBJ2-5	NA
TGTGCCAGCAGCTTAAACAGCGGGGGATTACAAGATACGCAGTATTTT	CASSLNSGGLQDTQYF	NA	TRBV7-2	TRBJ2-3	TRBD2
TGCGCCAGCAGCACAGGACAGATGAACACTGAAGCTTTCTTT	CASSTGQMNTEAFF	NA	TRBV5-1	TRBJ1-1	NA
TGTGCCAGCAGCCAAGATAGCGGACAGGCCCTCTATGGCTACACCTTC	CASSQDSGQALYGYTF	NA	TRBV3-1/TRBV3-2	TRBJ1-2	TRBD1
TGTGCCATCAGTGAGGAGGGGGCAGGGGTGGTTGACTATGGCTACACCTTC	CAISEEGAGVVDYGYTF	NA	TRBV10-3	TRBJ1-2	TRBD1
TGTGCCAGCAGCTATGGGGGACAGGGGGCCGACGAGCAGTACTTC	CASSYGGQGADEQYF	NA	TRBV7-6	TRBJ2-7	TRBD1
TGCGCCAGCTTACGGACTAGCGGGGGAACCAATGAGCAGTTCTTC	CASLRTSGGTNEQFF	NA	TRBV5-1	TRBJ2-1	TRBD2
TGTGCCAGCAGTTTAGTAGCGGTCTACGAGCAGTACTTC	CASSLVAVYEQYF	NA	TRBV28	TRBJ2-7	NA